The 19 T cell receptor beta chains given below trace back to one sample, sequenced in a study of blood T cell repertoires in COVID-19. The assay was immunoSEQ multiplex PCR, and TCRdb's table has in-frame clones only and misses some. The table has around 340,000 clones, around 88% seen once. The specimen sequenced was peripheral blood. These receptors all stem from a woman aged 55-70 years with COVID-19, enrolled during active disease.

The chain carries TRBV11-3 and TRBJ2-2, with TRBD1 as a possible D gene (6 bases). The V end lost 2 bases, the J end lost 0 bases, and 16 bases lay between the germline ends. Germline CDR1 SGHNT, CDR2 YENEEA. CDR3 size: 18 residues. DNA of the CDR3: TGTGCCAGCAGCTTAAGGGGGTGGGGACACGCGAACACCGGGGAGCTGTTTTTT. Encoded protein: CASSLRGWGHANTGELFF.

This sequence joins TRBV21-1 and TRBJ1-4; the tabulated D call, TRBD1, remains unverified against the DNA. TRBV21-1 is noted as a pseudogene. The CDR3 totals 18 residues. The CDR3 nucleotides read TGTGCCAGCAGCAATGGTGGGACAGGGGGCAGAACTAATGAAAAACTGTTTTTT. Residues: CASSNGGTGGRTNEKLFF.

The chain joins TRBV6-1 to TRBJ1-3; tentatively, D is TRBD1 (5 bases). Per the germline V gene, CDR1 is MNHNS and CDR2 is SASEGT. Trimming pared 3 bases from V and 4 bases from J, leaving 16 bases between. This CDR3 has 16 amino acids. As DNA, the CDR3 is TGTGCCAGCAGTGATGTTGGCGCAGGGTTCGGAAACACCATATATTTT. This encodes CASSDVGAGFGNTIYF.

The chain uses TRBV9 and TRBJ2-7, with D perhaps TRBD1 (6 bases). There are 13 residues in the CDR3. Germline-derived CDR1 and CDR2 are SGDLS and YYNGEE. V lost 3 bases, J lost 6 bases, and 13 bases lay in between. Here the CDR3 DNA reads TGTGCCAGCAGCGACAGGGTGAGTGGCGAGCAGTACTTC. Translation: CASSDRVSGEQYF.

CDR3 DNA sequence: TGTGCCAGCACCGACAGGGGGCAAGCTGAAGCTTTCTTT. It encodes CASTDRGQAEAFF. This chain joins TRBV2 and TRBJ1-1, with 10 bases aligning to TRBD1. The CDR3 consists of 13 residues. The ends lost 7 bases at V and 6 bases at J; junction bases unmatched: 5. The germline V gene has CDR1 SNHLY and CDR2 FYNNEI. Together with reference TRBV2 and TRBJ1-1, the CDR3 gives the full variable domain: EPEVTQTPSHQVTQMGQEVILRCVPISNHLYFYWYRQILGQKVEFLVSFYNNEISEKSEIFDDQFSVERPDGSNFTLKIRSTKLEDSAMYFCASTDRGQAEAFFGQGTRLTVV.

The rearrangement uses TRBV5-1 and TRBJ1-1; 8 bases are a match to TRBD1. Unmatched junction bases numbered 1, after V lost 2 bases and J lost 1 base. The V gene's germline CDR1 is SGHRS and CDR2 YFSETQ. The CDR3 is 14 residues long. CDR3 residues: CASSFGTGNTEAFF. The CDR3 nucleotides are TGCGCCAGCAGCTTCGGGACAGGGAACACTGAAGCTTTCTTT.

The gene calls are TRBV20-1 and TRBJ2-7; 7 bases map to TRBD2. Looked up from germline, CDR1 is DFQATT and CDR2 is SNEGSKA (reference sequence). CDR3 length: 11 amino acids. V shed 6 bases, J shed 3 bases, and the junction held 2 bases outside the gene matches. The CDR3: CSATSSYEQYF. The CDR3 DNA reads TGCAGTGCGACTAGCAGCTACGAGCAGTACTTC.

The chain employs TRBV11-2 and TRBJ2-3; 8 nucleotides align to TRBD2. Unmatched junction bases numbered 10, after V lost 0 bases and J lost 2 bases. Germline CDR1 reads SGHAT; CDR2 reads FQNNGV. The CDR3 covers 18 residues. CDR3: CASSLEGLAGYFTDTQYF. CDR3 nucleotides: TGTGCCAGCAGCTTAGAAGGTCTAGCGGGCTATTTCACAGATACGCAGTATTTT.

J is TRBJ2-2 and V is TRBV4-2; the match to TRBD2 covers 7 bases. Losses at the gene ends were 0 bases for V and 5 bases for J; bases not matched to a gene: 6. Per the germline V gene, CDR1 is LGHNA and CDR2 is YNFKEQ. This CDR3 is built from 16 residues. Here the CDR3 reads CASSQDGRGGTGELFF. CDR3 bases: TGTGCCAGCAGCCAAGATGGGAGGGGCGGAACCGGGGAGCTGTTTTTT.

This clone was observed a handful of times. The J gene is TRBJ2-7, the V gene TRBV12-5; weak D call: TRBD1 (5 bases). The ends were cut back, 3 bases at V and 4 bases at J, with 10 bases in the middle. The germline CDR1 and CDR2 sequences are LGHNT and FRNRAP. This CDR3 region has 13 residues. The CDR3 DNA reads as TGTGCTAGTGGTTTCGACAGCACTTACGAGCAGTACTTC. Translated, it gives CASGFDSTYEQYF.

The rearrangement links TRBV15 to TRBJ1-2; D might be TRBD1 (5 bases). CDR1 is LNHNV and CDR2 is YYDKDF in the germline V gene (reference sequence). V was cut by 1 base and J by 7 bases, with 13 bases left in between. The CDR3 sequence is 14 residues long. The DNA for the CDR3 is TGTGCCACCAGCAGAGGGGGGGACTCGGTTGGCTACACCTTC. Translation: CATSRGGDSVGYTF.

The sample holds one count of this clone. The chain carries TRBV11-1 and TRBJ2-7, with 8 bases identical to TRBD2. CDR1 SGHAT and CDR2 FQDESV come from the germline V gene (reference sequence). Unmatched junction bases numbered 7, after V lost 3 bases and J lost 3 bases. CDR3 length: 15 residues. CDR3 bases: TGTGCCAGCAGCTTCACTTGGGGACTAGGCTACGAGCAGTACTTC. This codes for CASSFTWGLGYEQYF.

The rearrangement links TRBV5-1 to TRBJ2-7; 9 bases are a match to TRBD2. Per the germline V gene, CDR1 is SGHRS and CDR2 is YFSETQ. Losses at the gene ends were 6 bases for V and 4 bases for J; bases not matched to a gene: 11. The CDR3 is made up of 15 amino acids. CDR3 sequence: CASTDRSGGQYEQYF. The CDR3 DNA is TGCGCCAGCACGGATCGTAGCGGGGGCCAGTACGAGCAGTACTTC. The whole variable domain, filled in from reference TRBV5-1 and TRBJ2-7, reads KAGVTQTPRYLIKTRGQQVTLSCSPISGHRSVSWYQQTPGQGLQFLFEYFSETQRNKGNFPGRFSGRQFSNSRSEMNVSTLELGDSALYLCASTDRSGGQYEQYFGPGTRLTVT.

This chain uses TRBV4-1 with TRBJ1-2, with a possible D match to TRBD1 (5 bases). Germline V gene sequence: CDR1 MGHRA, CDR2 YSYEKL. The V end was cut by 5 bases, the J end by 7 bases, with 11 bases between. The CDR3 sequence is 12 residues long. CDR3 amino acids: CASSGPGRGYTF. As DNA, the CDR3 is TGCGCCAGCAGCGGGCCAGGGCGTGGCTACACCTTC.

Turning to this clone: Distinct nucleotide sequences in the sample also encode this CDR3. The chain combines TRBV6-2 or TRBV6-3 with TRBJ1-2; possible D gene TRBD1, 6 bases. Deletions cut 5 bases from V and 5 bases from J, with 6 bases between. Germline loops: CDR1 MNHEY, CDR2 SVGEGT. The CDR3 runs to 11 residues. The CDR3 sequence is CASSQGYGYTF. The CDR3 region has the DNA TGTGCCAGCAGTCAGGGGTATGGCTACACCTTC.

The DNA for the CDR3 is TGTGCCAGCAGCTTAGATACAGGGGCCGAGCAGTACTTC. Translated: CASSLDTGAEQYF. This chain uses TRBV7-2 with TRBJ2-7, with TRBD1 matching 7 bases. In germline, CDR1 is SGHTA, CDR2 FQGNSA. The CDR3 runs 13 residues. The trim removed 1 base at V and 6 bases at J, leaving 3 bases unmatched.

The rearrangement joins TRBV11-1 to TRBJ2-7; D may be TRBD1 (6 bases). This CDR3 comprises 15 residues. The ends were cut back, 5 bases at V and 0 bases at J, with 14 bases in the middle. Germline V gene sequence: CDR1 SGHAT, CDR2 FQDESV (reference sequence). DNA for the CDR3: TGTGCCAGCAGCGACAGCCGGGACAACTCCTACGAGCAGTACTTC. Translated: CASSDSRDNSYEQYF.

The CDR3 nucleotides are TGTGCCAGCAGCTTAGGACACCAGGGAAATCAGCCCCAGCATTTT. Its translation is CASSLGHQGNQPQHF. The V gene is TRBV7-2, the J gene TRBJ1-5; tentative D call: TRBD1 (5 bases). The CDR3 contains 15 residues. CDR1 and CDR2 from the germline V gene are SGHTA and FQGNSA. Trimming shortened V by 1 base and J by 4 bases, and 11 bases separated the two germline ends.

This clone was seen only a few times. V gene TRBV18 combines with J gene TRBJ1-6, with no clear D. The germline V gene encodes CDR1 KGHSH and CDR2 LQKENI. V was clipped by 1 base and J by 10 bases, with 14 bases between them. The CDR3 has 15 amino acids. The DNA for the CDR3 is TGTGCCAGCTCACCACTTCATGCGGGCGGCTCACCCCTCCACTTT. Protein sequence: CASSPLHAGGSPLHF. The complete variable domain, with remaining parts taken from reference TRBV18 and TRBJ1-6, reads NAGVMQNPRHLVRRRGQEARLRCSPMKGHSHVYWYRQLPEEGLKFMVYLQKENIIDESGMPKERFSAEFPKEGPSILRIQQVVRGDSAAYFCASSPLHAGGSPLHFGNGTRLTVT.